The 14 T cell receptor beta chains below all came from one sample that was sequenced in a study of shared clonotypes between healthy human individuals. In the naive CD8 group, cells lacked CD45RO and were positively selected for CCR7, so terminally differentiated effector memory CD45RA+ cells were left out. The repertoire was sequenced with immunoSEQ multiplex PCR; TCRdb's copy has only in-frame clones and lacks some. Among hundreds of thousands of clones listed, around 96% were seen once. The specimen sequenced was naive CD8+ T cells sorted from blood. These receptors were collected from a woman in her 30s in good health.

This clone is a singleton in its sample. The chain couples TRBV5-6 to TRBJ2-1, with D possibly being TRBD1 (5 bases). In germline, CDR1 is SGHDT, CDR2 YYEEEE. V gave up 6 bases and J gave up 6 bases, with 16 bases separating them. CDR3 length: 14 residues. The CDR3 region has the DNA TGTGCCAGCACCGAGGTTGCAGGGCTCAATGAGCAGTTCTTC. Translating gives CASTEVAGLNEQFF.

This chain uses TRBV5-1 with TRBJ2-1; 7 bases line up with TRBD2. Germline V gene lookup returns CDR1 SGHRS and CDR2 YFSETQ. V lost 2 bases and J lost 7; bases outside the gene matches: 6. This CDR3 has 14 amino acids. The CDR3 reads CASSFAGEGNEQFF. The CDR3 nucleotides read TGCGCCAGCAGCTTTGCGGGAGAGGGGAATGAGCAGTTCTTC.

CDR3 nucleotide sequence: TGTGCCAGCAGCCGGCTAGCGGGAGGCTTCTCGGATACGCAGTATTTT. Translating gives CASSRLAGGFSDTQYF. The chain employs TRBV7-9 and TRBJ2-3; 11 positions agree with TRBD2. Germline-derived CDR1 and CDR2 are SEHNR and FQNEAQ (reference sequence). The CDR3 runs 16 residues. The V gene end was trimmed by 5 bases and the J gene end by 6 bases; junction bases not matched to a gene: 10.

The chain combines TRBV6-6 with TRBJ1-3; TRBD1 aligns across 10 bases. CDR3 length: 15 residues. Unmatched junction bases numbered 2, after V lost 0 bases and J lost 6 bases. From germline, CDR1 is MNHNY and CDR2 SVGAGI (reference sequence). The CDR3 region has the DNA TGTGCCAGCAGTTACTCGACAGGGGGCGAAAACACCATATATTTT. This encodes CASSYSTGGENTIYF.

The chain joins TRBV7-2 to TRBJ2-7, with D possibly being TRBD1 (8 bases). The germline V gene has CDR1 SGHTA and CDR2 FQGNSA. The V end was cut by 4 bases, the J end by 4 bases, with 14 bases between. The CDR3 is 14 amino acids. The DNA for the CDR3 is TGTGCCAGCAGCTCTACAGGGGGGGTGTACGAGCAGTACTTC. Residues: CASSSTGGVYEQYF.

The genes are TRBV15 and TRBJ2-7; the D call may be TRBD1 or TRBD2 (7 bases each). The CDR3 totals 15 residues. Trimming removed 0 bases from V and 5 bases from J, with 14 bases in between. The V gene's germline CDR1 is LNHNV and CDR2 YYDKDF (reference sequence). CDR3 nucleotide sequence: TGTGCCACCAGCAGAGATATGGGAGGGGGCAACGAGCAGTACTTC. Its protein is CATSRDMGGGNEQYF.

V usage is TRBV25-1 and J usage is TRBJ2-1, with 8 bases matching TRBD1. The V and J ends lost 1 base and 6 bases, in that order; junction bases with no gene match: 5. CDR3 length: 15 residues. Germline CDR1 and CDR2: MGHDK and SYGVNS. CDR3 bases: TGTGCCAGCAGTGAATTCCAGGGGGCGGTCAATGAGCAGTTCTTC. Its translation: CASSEFQGAVNEQFF. Full variable domain (remainder filled in from reference TRBV25-1 and TRBJ2-1): EADIYQTPRYLVIGTGKKITLECSQTMGHDKMYWYQQDPGMELHLIHYSYGVNSTEKGDLSSESTVSRIRTEHFPLTLESARPSHTSQYLCASSEFQGAVNEQFFGPGTRLTVL.

This sequence joins TRBV28 and TRBJ2-5; D is ambiguous. This CDR3 is 13 amino acids long. From germline, CDR1 is MDHEN and CDR2 SYDVKM. Trimming took off 7 bases at V and 5 bases at J, with 14 bases between the two ends. The CDR3 sequence: CASTLDFGETQYF. CDR3 nucleotide sequence: TGTGCCAGCACCCTAGACTTCGGGGAGACCCAGTACTTC.

The chain joins TRBV7-9 to TRBJ1-4; TRBD1 is a possible D gene (6 bases). Per germline, CDR1 SEHNR and CDR2 FQNEAQ (reference sequence). CDR3 length equals 17 residues. Between the trimmed V and J ends, which lost 1 base and 3 bases, there was a span of 15 bases. The CDR3 DNA sequence: TGTGCCAGCAGCTTAGTACCGAGGGGGGCGGCTAATGAAAAACTGTTTTTT. Translated: CASSLVPRGAANEKLFF.

The gene calls are TRBV5-4 and TRBJ2-1; a possible D gene is TRBD2 (5 bases). The germline gives CDR1 SGHNT, CDR2 YYREEE (reference sequence). The CDR3 has 12 amino acids. Trimming shortened V by 4 bases and J by 5 bases, and 7 bases separated the two germline ends. Written as DNA, the CDR3 is TGTGCCAGCAGCAGGGAGAACAATGAGCAGTTCTTC. It is translated as CASSRENNEQFF. Supplemented by reference TRBV5-4 and TRBJ2-1, the full variable domain reads ETGVTQSPTHLIKTRGQQVTLRCSSQSGHNTVSWYQQALGQGPQFIFQYYREEENGRGNFPPRFSGLQFPNYSSELNVNALELDDSALYLCASSRENNEQFFGPGTRLTVL.

The chain is built from TRBV7-3 and TRBJ2-2, with 7 bases aligning to TRBD2. J lost 6 bases, V lost 1 base, and 2 bases had no gene match. The CDR3 totals 14 residues. Per germline, CDR1 SGHTA and CDR2 FQGTGA. CDR3 sequence: CASSLKTSAGELFF. DNA for the CDR3: TGTGCCAGCAGCTTAAAAACTAGCGCCGGGGAGCTGTTTTTT.

The chain combines TRBV6-6 with TRBJ2-1; TRBD2 matches 8 bases. With V trimmed by 2 bases and J by 5 bases, 8 bases remained unmatched. The CDR3 runs 16 residues. Germline CDR1 reads MNHNY; CDR2 reads SVGAGI (reference sequence). CDR3: CASSYGPGLGDNEQFF. DNA for the CDR3: TGTGCCAGCAGTTACGGTCCGGGACTAGGGGACAATGAGCAGTTCTTC.

This chain connects TRBV11-3 to TRBJ2-2, with TRBD2 identical over 7 bases. Germline lookup yields CDR1 SGHNT and CDR2 YENEEA. This CDR3 comprises 16 residues. The V gene end was trimmed by 5 bases and the J gene end by 4 bases; junction bases not matched to a gene: 10. The CDR3 DNA reads TGTGCCAGCAGCGTGTCCCGGGGGAGGGGCACCGGGGAGCTGTTTTTT. Translation gives CASSVSRGRGTGELFF.

This chain uses TRBV7-6 with TRBJ2-1; 7 positions agree with TRBD2. CDR3 size: 17 residues. J gave up 4 bases and V 1 base, and 10 bases lay outside the gene matches. In germline, CDR1 is SGHVS, CDR2 FNYEAQ. This CDR3 reads CASSLGVASGIYNEQFF. In DNA, the CDR3 is TGTGCCAGCAGCTTAGGGGTAGCGAGCGGGATTTACAATGAGCAGTTCTTC.